The 27 T cell receptor beta chains below all came from one sample that was sequenced in a study of neurological immune-mediated disorders. TCRdb re-called the 5' RACE reads through MiXCR, storing one row per CDR3 protein. The profile shows some 19,000 distinct CDR3 sequences, 17% of them singletons. Sequences were obtained from CD8+ T cells from blood. The source of these receptors is a woman under 30 with multiple sclerosis.

This clonotype was counted many times. The CDR3 protein is CASSPGQGGGNTIYF. CDR3 bases: TGTGCCAGCAGCCCCGGGCAAGGAGGTGGAAACACCATATATTTT. The rearrangement links TRBV7-6 to TRBJ1-3; D gene uncertain. The V end lost 5 bases, the J end lost 3 bases, and 14 bases lay between the germline ends. Germline CDR1 and CDR2: SGHVS and FNYEAQ. CDR3 length: 15 residues.

J is TRBJ2-4 and V is TRBV29-1, with 7 bases lining up with TRBD2. J lost 7 bases, V lost 5 bases, and 11 bases had no gene match. Germline lookup yields CDR1 SQVTM and CDR2 ANQGSEA. CDR3 length: 14 residues. This CDR3 is CSVRSLLANNIQYF. CDR3 bases: TGCAGCGTTCGAAGCTTACTAGCGAATAACATTCAGTACTTC.

There are many counts of this clonotype. The CDR3 loop reads CASSLMGARWNTEAFF. CDR3 bases: TGTGCCAGCAGTTTAATGGGGGCCCGATGGAACACTGAAGCTTTCTTT. This chain connects TRBV27 to TRBJ1-1; weak D call: TRBD1 (6 bases). CDR1 is MNHEY and CDR2 is SMNVEV in the germline V gene (reference sequence). Trimming left V 2 bases short and J 1 base short, with 14 bases between. The CDR3 runs to 16 residues.

This clonotype is labeled medium-sized (0.01 to 0.1%). The rearrangement links TRBV27 to TRBJ1-1; D ambiguous. Germline CDR1 is MNHEY and CDR2 is SMNVEV (reference sequence). V was cut by 0 bases and J by 3 bases, with 8 bases left in between. This CDR3 region has 14 residues. CDR3 sequence (DNA): TGTGCCAGCAGTTTATCGGGCAGGCACACTGAAGCTTTCTTT. Protein product: CASSLSGRHTEAFF.

This clonotype was detected ten times or more. The genes are TRBV15 and TRBJ1-6; D unclear. CDR3 length: 17 amino acids. CDR1 is LNHNV and CDR2 is YYDKDF in the germline V gene (reference sequence). Trimming left V 0 bases short and J 4 bases short, with 13 bases between. The CDR3: CATSREGKGSYNSPLHF. The CDR3 nucleotides are TGTGCCACCAGCAGAGAAGGGAAGGGCAGTTATAATTCACCCCTCCACTTT.

The gene calls are TRBV10-3 and TRBJ1-5; 10 positions match TRBD1. This CDR3 has 15 amino acids. V gave up 5 bases and J gave up 2 bases; unmatched junction bases: 3. Looked up from germline, CDR1 is ENHRY and CDR2 is SYGVKD. The CDR3: CAISSGTGGNQPQHF. CDR3 sequence (DNA): TGTGCCATCAGTTCAGGGACAGGGGGCAATCAGCCCCAGCATTTT.

This clonotype was detected many times. V is TRBV7-3 and J is TRBJ2-5; 9 nucleotides agree with TRBD2. The CDR3 consists of 22 residues. Germline-derived CDR1 and CDR2 are SGHTA and FQGTGA. J lost 4 bases, V lost 1 base, and 25 bases had no gene match. The DNA of the CDR3 is TGTGCCAGCAGCTTAATAGGGCGGGGGGGCTCCCGAGTTCTAGTGGAAGGAGAGACCCAGTACTTC. It translates to CASSLIGRGGSRVLVEGETQYF.

This clonotype was seen ten or more times. The J gene is TRBJ2-1, the V gene TRBV5-5; no clear D gene. CDR3 length equals 11 residues. The V gene's germline CDR1 is SGHKS and CDR2 YYEKEE (reference sequence). Trimming pared 2 bases from V and 6 bases from J, leaving 3 bases between. This CDR3 reads CASSFSNEQFF. The CDR3, as DNA: TGTGCCAGCAGCTTCTCCAATGAGCAGTTCTTC. Filled out from reference TRBV5-5 and TRBJ2-1, the complete variable domain reads DAGVTQSPTHLIKTRGQQVTLRCSPISGHKSVSWYQQVLGQGPQFIFQYYEKEERGRGNFPDRFSARQFPNYSSELNVNALLLGDSALYLCASSFSNEQFFGPGTRLTVL.

The sample holds many counts of this clonotype. This chain links TRBV7-9 with TRBJ2-6; 7 nucleotides agree with TRBD1. V lost 5 bases to trimming and J lost 0 bases; unmatched junction nucleotides: 10. This CDR3 comprises 18 residues. Germline CDR1 is SEHNR and CDR2 is FQNEAQ (reference sequence). The CDR3 DNA reads TGTGCCAGCAGCCCCCAGGGACAGCGAAGCTCTGGGGCCAACGTCCTGACTTTC. This sequence encodes CASSPQGQRSSGANVLTF.

The V call is TRBV20-1, the J call TRBJ2-7; TRBD2 agrees at 8 bases. The CDR3 is made up of 14 amino acids. The J segment lost 0 bases and the V segment lost 3 bases, leaving 4 bases of the junction unmatched. Germline V gives CDR1 DFQATT, CDR2 SNEGSKA (reference sequence). The CDR3 DNA sequence: TGCAGTGCTAGTAGCGGGGTGAGCTCCTACGAGCAGTACTTC. It is translated as CSASSGVSSYEQYF.

This clonotype has at least ten counts. The CDR3 is CASSVGQGVYQPQHF. The CDR3 DNA sequence: TGTGCCAGCAGCGTGGGACAGGGGGTCTATCAGCCCCAGCATTTT. The rearrangement links TRBV9 to TRBJ1-5, with 11 bases that match TRBD1. The germline V gene encodes CDR1 SGDLS and CDR2 YYNGEE. V lost 2 bases, J lost 5 bases, and 3 bases stayed unmatched. CDR3 length: 15 amino acids.

In this sample, this clonotype turned up many times. V and J are TRBV6-5 and TRBJ1-2, with TRBD1 as a possible D gene (5 bases). The CDR3 sequence is 15 residues long. V dropped 2 bases and J dropped 5 bases, with 15 bases sitting between them. CDR1 and CDR2 (germline): MNHEY, SVGAGI. The CDR3 nucleotides are TGTGCCAGCAGTTACAGCCCCTCCGGGGGGTATGGCTACACCTTC. Protein product: CASSYSPSGGYGYTF.

This clonotype is labeled medium-sized. The chain combines TRBV27 with TRBJ1-4; the D gene is possibly TRBD1 (6 bases). Germline V gene sequence: CDR1 MNHEY, CDR2 SMNVEV (reference sequence). The CDR3 is 16 amino acids. Trimming stripped 1 base from V and 2 bases from J, with 11 bases between. The CDR3 loop reads CASSLFGGPTNEKLFF. The CDR3 DNA reads TGTGCCAGCAGTTTATTCGGGGGCCCTACTAATGAAAAACTGTTTTTT.

This clonotype was recorded many times. The chain employs TRBV7-6 and TRBJ2-1; unclear D gene. Germline V gives CDR1 SGHVS, CDR2 FNYEAQ. The CDR3 is 15 amino acids. With 5 bases removed from V and 2 bases from J, the gap between germline ends came to 13 bases. The CDR3 DNA reads as TGTGCCAGCAGCCCGACGAGTAGCCCCTACAATGAGCAGTTCTTC. Its translation is CASSPTSSPYNEQFF.

The chain recombines TRBV24-1 with TRBJ2-5, with 7 bases aligning to TRBD1. The germline V gene has CDR1 KGHDR and CDR2 SFDVKD. The CDR3 totals 15 residues. With 2 bases clipped from V and 3 bases from J, the junction kept 5 bases outside the gene matches. The CDR3: CATSDSRTGEETQYF. The CDR3 DNA is TGTGCCACCAGTGATTCTAGGACAGGTGAAGAGACCCAGTACTTC.

This clonotype was picked up many times. The CDR3 sequence is CSARDPASGSGETQYF. CDR3 in DNA: TGCAGTGCTAGAGATCCGGCTAGCGGGAGTGGTGAGACCCAGTACTTC. V and J are TRBV20-1 and TRBJ2-5; 10 nucleotides line up with TRBD2. The CDR3 contains 16 residues. Germline loops: CDR1 DFQATT, CDR2 SNEGSKA (reference sequence). V gave up 0 bases and J gave up 5 bases; unmatched junction bases: 9.

This clonotype was recorded at least ten times. The rearrangement links TRBV28 to TRBJ2-7; 10 nucleotides align to TRBD2. Trimming cost V 7 bases and J 7 bases; bases outside gene matches: 10. The CDR3 is made up of 14 amino acids. CDR1 is MDHEN and CDR2 is SYDVKM in the germline V gene. In nucleotides, the CDR3 is TGTGCCAGCACCCCTAGCGGGGGCCCCCGGGAGCAGTACTTC. Protein product: CASTPSGGPREQYF.

This clonotype showed up many times. The chain is built from TRBV5-1 and TRBJ2-1; D unclear. V was clipped by 4 bases and J by 0 bases, with 11 bases between them. The CDR3 extends over 15 amino acids. Germline V gene lookup returns CDR1 SGHRS and CDR2 YFSETQ. CDR3 nucleotide sequence: TGCGCCAGCAGCGCCTCCTTGAGCTCCTACAATGAGCAGTTCTTC. Amino acids: CASSASLSSYNEQFF.

This clonotype was observed at least ten times. The rearrangement joins TRBV5-1 to TRBJ1-4; D ambiguous. Germline V gene data show CDR1 as SGHRS and CDR2 as YFSETQ. The CDR3 consists of 16 residues. V lost 1 base and J lost 4, with 14 bases in between. CDR3 sequence (DNA): TGCGCCAGCAGCTTGAGTGGGTCCGGACTTAATGAAAAACTGTTTTTT. Residues: CASSLSGSGLNEKLFF.

This clonotype came up many times. The chain joins TRBV6-4 to TRBJ1-1; no reliable D call. The CDR3 totals 13 residues. Trimming pared 0 bases from V and 1 base from J, leaving 3 bases between. Germline loops: CDR1 MRHNA, CDR2 SNTAGT. The CDR3 sequence is CASSDSPNTEAFF. CDR3 sequence (DNA): TGTGCCAGCAGTGACTCACCGAACACTGAAGCTTTCTTT.

This clonotype is labeled as medium-sized. CDR3 sequence: CASRVTSGAYNEQFF. The CDR3 coding sequence is TGTGCCAGCAGAGTAACTAGCGGGGCATATAATGAGCAGTTCTTC. The chain employs TRBV6-4 and TRBJ2-1, with 10 bases matching TRBD2. The CDR3 covers 15 residues. Germline CDR1 is MRHNA and CDR2 is SNTAGT. After removal of 6 bases from V and 7 bases from J, the junction contained 9 bases not matched to a gene.

In this sample, this clonotype turned up many times. Here the CDR3 DNA reads TGTGCCAGCAGCAACTATTGGCCCGCAGGGGTCAATCAGCCCCAGCATTTT. Translation gives CASSNYWPAGVNQPQHF. The rearrangement joins TRBV6-5 to TRBJ1-5; D is perhaps TRBD1 (6 bases). The length of the CDR3 is 17 residues. The V and J ends lost 6 bases and 3 bases respectively, with 21 bases between them. CDR1 and CDR2 from the germline V gene are MNHEY and SVGAGI.

This clonotype occurred many times. J is TRBJ1-5 and V is TRBV7-6; no clear D. Looked up from germline, CDR1 is SGHVS and CDR2 is FNYEAQ. The CDR3 covers 17 residues. The V end was cut by 0 bases, the J end by 1 base, with 13 bases between. The CDR3 region has the DNA TGTGCCAGCAGCTTAGCTTCGGGCGGATTCAGCAATCAGCCCCAGCATTTT. It is translated as CASSLASGGFSNQPQHF.

This clonotype was picked up many times. The genes are TRBV20-1 and TRBJ2-5; D is perhaps TRBD1 (6 bases). Germline V CDR1 and CDR2: DFQATT, SNEGSKA (reference sequence). The CDR3 has 15 amino acids. V lost 2 bases to trimming and J lost 3 bases, with 16 bases between them. The CDR3 nucleotides are TGCAGTGCTAGATCGGACCGGGACACCAAAGAGACCCAGTACTTC. Translation: CSARSDRDTKETQYF.

This clonotype was counted a few times. The rearrangement joins TRBV14 to TRBJ2-7; D tentatively reads TRBD1 or TRBD2 (6 bases each). The CDR3 extends over 13 amino acids. The V gene lost 2 bases and the J gene lost 6 bases, with 11 bases spanning the gap. CDR1 and CDR2 (germline): SGHDN, FVKESK. The CDR3 bases are TGTGCCAGCAGCCAATTTAGGGGGGCCGAGCAGTACTTC. This encodes CASSQFRGAEQYF.

A few counts support this clonotype. A much larger clone sits a single nucleotide away, making a read error possible. This chain connects TRBV7-8 to TRBJ2-7, with 10 bases fitting TRBD2. The CDR3 covers 16 residues. Germline CDR1 reads SGHVS; CDR2 reads FQNEAQ. CDR3 residues: CVSSLALAGDSYEQYF. The DNA for the CDR3 is TGTGTCAGCAGCTTAGCCCTAGCGGGGGACTCCTACGAGCAGTACTTC.

This clonotype was found many times. In DNA, the CDR3 is TGTGCCAGCAGCTTACCGGGACAGGGAAACACTGAAGCTTTCTTT. It encodes CASSLPGQGNTEAFF. The J gene is TRBJ1-1, the V gene TRBV7-9; TRBD1 aligns across 9 bases. Trimming removed 2 bases from V and 2 bases from J; junction bases left unmatched: 3. The length of the CDR3 is 15 residues. Germline CDR1 and CDR2: SEHNR and FQNEAQ (reference sequence).